This T cell receptor (beta chain) was documented in a study of shared clonotypes between healthy human individuals. Broader study findings: The study generally estimated greater richness for naive than memory subsets. Rarefaction showed sorted-subset sequencing was incomplete despite large depth.

CDR3 size: 14 residues. In germline, CDR1 is SNHLY, CDR2 FYNNEI. Trimming took 4 bases from V and 4 from J; bases not matched to a gene: 4. Details on this clone: Its antigen is undetermined. At the DNA level, this CDR3 is encoded by other sequences in the same sample as well.

CD45RO negativity and positive selection for CCR7 defined naive CD8 cells, a population that excluded terminally differentiated effector memory CD45RA+ cells. Measured with immunoSEQ multiplex PCR; TCRdb has only the in-frame clones, and not every one. The sample shows 550,000 to 750,000 clones, just under 97% of them seen only once. This clonotype was sampled from a woman aged 25 to 45 in good health. Sequenced material: naive CD8+ T cells sorted from blood. The chain links TRBV2 to TRBJ2-1; TRBD2 matches at 7 bases. Here the CDR3 reads CASSGSGSYNEQFF. The DNA for the CDR3 is TGTGCCAGCAGTGGTAGCGGGTCATACAATGAGCAGTTCTTC.